Following are 19 T cell receptor beta chains from one sample sequenced in a study of spatial heterogeneity in lung cancer. A single record per CDR3 protein comes from TCRdb applying MiXCR to the 5' RACE reads. The table shows a few thousand distinct CDR3 sequences, with approximately 3.5% occurring only once. Time point noted: sample taken at primary tumor resection. The sequenced sample was lung tissue, obtained at surgery. Receptor source: a human donor with early-stage non-small cell lung cancer.

This clonotype is classed as medium-sized (0.01 to 0.1%). This beta chain is an unintended read in a library built for alpha chains; its size means little. The CDR3 DNA reads as TGTGCCAGCAGCGCTAGTAGGATGACAGGGGGCCCGTCCTACGAGCAGTACTTC. Translated: CASSASRMTGGPSYEQYF. V usage is TRBV7-8 and J usage is TRBJ2-7; 10 bases map to TRBD1. Germline V gene data show CDR1 as SGHVS and CDR2 as FQNEAQ. V lost 5 bases, J lost 1 base, and 14 bases stayed unmatched. The CDR3 spans 18 residues.

A word on this clonotype: This beta chain was picked up by a library intended for alpha chains and is off target, so its count carries little meaning. This chain connects TRBV4-3 to TRBJ1-2, with a weak D call TRBD1 (5 bases). The germline gives CDR1 LGHNA, CDR2 YSLEER. Trimming took 0 bases from V and 14 from J, leaving 13 bases between them. The CDR3 spans 12 residues. CDR3 sequence: CASSQDRQGWTF. CDR3 sequence (DNA): TGCGCCAGCAGCCAAGATCGGCAGGGTTGGACCTTC.

A word on this clonotype: Because the library targeted alpha chains, this beta chain is an off-target read whose size means little. The chain links TRBV7-2 to TRBJ2-1; D might be TRBD1 (6 bases). V was clipped by 5 bases and J by 4 bases, with 9 bases between them. The CDR3 totals 13 residues. CDR1 SGHTA and CDR2 FQGNSA come from the germline V gene. The CDR3 is CASSRTGYNEQFF. The CDR3 DNA sequence: TGTGCCAGCAGCAGAACAGGGTACAATGAGCAGTTCTTC. Full variable domain (rest looked up from reference TRBV7-2 and TRBJ2-1): GAGVSQSPSNKVTEKGKDVELRCDPISGHTALYWYRQSLGQGLEFLIYFQGNSAPDKSGLPSDRFSAERTGGSVSTLTIQRTQQEDSAVYLCASSRTGYNEQFFGPGTRLTVL.

This clonotype is categorized as medium-sized. Because this beta chain is a stray read in a library intended to capture alpha chains, its abundance should not be given much weight. The chain couples TRBV2 to TRBJ2-1, with 14 bases fitting TRBD2. V dropped 6 bases and J dropped 10; count of bases not matched to a gene: 8. The length of the CDR3 is 15 residues. Germline assignment: CDR1 SNHLY and CDR2 FYNNEI. Here the CDR3 reads CASSPGLAGAGEQFF. The CDR3 nucleotides are TGTGCCAGCAGCCCGGGACTAGCGGGGGCGGGGGAGCAGTTCTTC.

Within the sample, this clonotype is medium-sized (0.01 to 0.1%). In a library made to pick up alpha chains, this beta chain is a stray read with a size that means little. The chain links TRBV15 to TRBJ1-5; 10 nucleotides match TRBD1. The CDR3 consists of 18 residues. CDR1 and CDR2 (germline): LNHNV, YYDKDF (reference sequence). The trim removed 1 base at V and 3 bases at J, leaving 9 bases unmatched. Written as DNA, the CDR3 is TGTGCCACCAGCAGAGGGACGCGGACAGGGGGGAACAATCAGCCCCAGCATTTT. It yields the protein CATSRGTRTGGNNQPQHF.

By sample fraction, this clonotype is medium-sized (0.01 to 0.1%). This beta chain appears as a stray read in a library generated for alpha chains; its size is not informative. This sequence joins TRBV28 and TRBJ1-2; 7 bases align to TRBD1. Germline trimming cut 5 bases from V and 5 bases from J; bases unmatched to any gene: 5. The CDR3 is 13 residues long. CDR1 is MDHEN, CDR2 SYDVKM, per germline. CDR3 DNA sequence: TGTGCCAGCAGTCCCCCCAGGGGGTATGGCTACACCTTC. Its protein product is CASSPPRGYGYTF.

This clonotype is medium-sized by share. Because this beta chain is a stray read in a library intended to capture alpha chains, its abundance should not be given much weight. This chain uses TRBV4-2 with TRBJ2-5, with D perhaps TRBD1 (6 bases). The germline V and J ends were trimmed by 1 base and 5 bases, with 8 bases remaining between them. CDR3 length equals 13 residues. The germline V gene encodes CDR1 LGHNA and CDR2 YNFKEQ. The CDR3 spells CASSQVQGETQYF. CDR3 bases: TGTGCCAGCAGCCAAGTCCAGGGGGAGACCCAGTACTTC.

This clonotype counts as medium-sized. This beta chain appears as a stray read in a library generated for alpha chains; its size is not informative. J is TRBJ1-6 and V is TRBV5-1, with a weak D call TRBD1 (5 bases). The V end was cut by 3 bases, the J end by 8 bases, with 9 bases between. Germline V CDR1 and CDR2: SGHRS, YFSETQ. CDR3 length equals 13 residues. In DNA, the CDR3 is TGCGCCAGCAGCTCCTCGACAGATTCACCCCTCCACTTT. It specifies CASSSSTDSPLHF.

Relative to its sample, this clonotype is medium-sized (0.01 to 0.1%). Little can be read into the size of this beta chain, an off-target read in a library designed for alpha chains. The chain has TRBV12-3 or TRBV12-4 and TRBJ2-2, with D perhaps given as TRBD1 or TRBD2 (5 bases each). The CDR3 has 16 residues. Between the trimmed V and J ends, which lost 4 bases and 4 bases, there was a span of 16 bases. The CDR3 is CASSSAGTMITGELFF. As DNA, the CDR3 is TGTGCCAGCAGTTCAGCCGGGACGATGATCACCGGGGAGCTGTTTTTT.

This clonotype is categorized as medium-sized (0.01 to 0.1%). Being off target in a library aimed at alpha chains, this beta chain has a size of little meaning. J is TRBJ2-5 and V is TRBV29-1, with D unclear. Trimming took 5 bases from V and 2 from J, leaving 9 bases between them. Germline V CDR1 and CDR2: SQVTM, ANQGSEA. The CDR3 sequence is 12 residues long. CDR3 sequence reads: CSVRALQETQYF. The CDR3 DNA is TGCAGCGTTAGGGCTTTACAAGAGACCCAGTACTTC. Using reference TRBV29-1 and TRBJ2-5 for the parts outside the CDR3, the full variable domain is SAVISQKPSRDICQRGTSLTIQCQVDSQVTMMFWYRQQPGQSLTLIATANQGSEATYESGFVIDKFPISRPNLTFSTLTVSNMSPEDSSIYLCSVRALQETQYFGPGTRLLVL.

Within the sample, this clonotype is medium-sized. As an off-target read in a library built for alpha chains, this beta chain has a frequency of little significance. The V gene is TRBV20-1, the J gene TRBJ2-1; 11 nucleotides align to TRBD2. Looked up from germline, CDR1 is DFQATT and CDR2 is SNEGSKA (reference sequence). The CDR3 consists of 17 residues. V lost 3 bases, J lost 5 bases, and 12 bases stayed unmatched. The DNA for the CDR3 is TGCAGTGCTAGGGCCAGGGAACTAGCGGGGGCAGACAATGAGCAGTTCTTC. It yields the protein CSARARELAGADNEQFF.

This clonotype is labeled medium-sized (0.01 to 0.1%). This beta chain represents an off-target read in a library built for alpha chains; its size is of limited meaning. The chain is built from TRBV7-9 and TRBJ2-5; 7 bases are a match to TRBD1. The CDR3 extends over 14 amino acids. Per the germline V gene, CDR1 is SEHNR and CDR2 is FQNEAQ (reference sequence). V dropped 5 bases and J dropped 3; count of bases not matched to a gene: 6. CDR3 in DNA: TGTGCCAGCAGCACGGCAGGGACAGAAGAGACCCAGTACTTC. Protein product: CASSTAGTEETQYF.

This clonotype was counted ten times or more. The library was designed around alpha chains, so this beta chain is a stray read whose abundance carries little weight. The CDR3 sequence is CASSYTGQQGGNTIYF. The CDR3 nucleotides read TGTGCCAGCAGTTACACGGGACAGCAAGGGGGAAACACCATATATTTT. The V call is TRBV6-6, the J call TRBJ1-3; 7 bases agree with TRBD1. The trim removed 2 bases at V and 4 bases at J, leaving 8 bases unmatched. CDR1 is MNHNY, CDR2 SVGAGI, per germline (reference sequence). This CDR3 comprises 16 residues.

By share of the sample, this clonotype is medium-sized (0.01 to 0.1%). This beta chain came through as a stray read in a library set up for alpha chains, and its size says little. This chain joins TRBV5-8 and TRBJ1-2; D gene unclear. The germline V gene has CDR1 SGHTS and CDR2 YDEGEE. The CDR3 totals 13 residues. V was clipped by 4 bases and J by 4 bases, with 11 bases between them. The CDR3 protein is CASSHLNSYGYTF. As DNA, the CDR3 is TGTGCCAGCAGCCATCTCAACAGCTATGGCTACACCTTC.

This clonotype counts as medium-sized. Found in a library prepared for alpha chains, this beta chain is an off-target read, and its abundance has little meaning. This chain links TRBV2 with TRBJ2-3; D is possibly TRBD1 or TRBD2 (5 bases each). The CDR3 consists of 11 residues. V was cut by 9 bases and J by 5 bases, with 9 bases left in between. Per germline, CDR1 SNHLY and CDR2 FYNNEI. CDR3 DNA: TGTGCCAGGGGGGACGGAGATACGCAGTATTTT. It yields the protein CARGDGDTQYF.

By proportion, this clonotype is medium-sized. This beta chain represents an off-target read in a library built for alpha chains; its size is of limited meaning. The rearrangement joins TRBV12-3 or TRBV12-4 to TRBJ1-2, with a weak D call TRBD1 (5 bases). V was cut by 1 base and J by 5 bases, with 11 bases left in between. CDR3 length: 14 amino acids. The CDR3 DNA follows: TGTGCCAGCAGTTTAGGACAGAGCTTATATGGCTACACCTTC. This translates into CASSLGQSLYGYTF.

This clonotype rates as medium-sized. This beta chain is an unintended read in a library built for alpha chains; its size means little. V usage is TRBV29-1 and J usage is TRBJ1-1; 7 bases fit TRBD1. There are 14 residues in the CDR3. Germline V CDR1 and CDR2: SQVTM, ANQGSEA. Trimming at V came to 6 bases and at J to 4 bases, leaving 11 bases not matched to a gene. The CDR3 nucleotides read TGCAGCGTCGACCAGACAGGGACGGGCACTGAAGCTTTCTTT. This gives the protein CSVDQTGTGTEAFF.

This clonotype is judged medium-sized (0.01 to 0.1%). Little can be read into the size of this beta chain, an off-target read in a library designed for alpha chains. This rearrangement joins TRBV27 to TRBJ1-1; D is unclear. The CDR3 loop spans 10 amino acids. Deletions cut 6 bases from V and 9 bases from J, with 8 bases between. Per germline, CDR1 MNHEY and CDR2 SMNVEV (reference sequence). CDR3 amino acids: CASRHLKAFF. As DNA, the CDR3 is TGTGCCAGCAGACACCTGAAAGCTTTCTTT.

This clonotype was seen a handful of times. In a library made to pick up alpha chains, this beta chain is a stray read with a size that means little. V is TRBV5-1 and J is TRBJ2-3, with D hard to call. Germline-derived CDR1 and CDR2 are SGHRS and YFSETQ. Trimming took off 2 bases at V and 6 bases at J, with 13 bases between the two ends. The CDR3 covers 14 residues. CDR3 nucleotide sequence: TGCGCCAGCAGCTTAGGGCGTCAACGCGATACGCAGTATTTT. Its protein product is CASSLGRQRDTQYF.